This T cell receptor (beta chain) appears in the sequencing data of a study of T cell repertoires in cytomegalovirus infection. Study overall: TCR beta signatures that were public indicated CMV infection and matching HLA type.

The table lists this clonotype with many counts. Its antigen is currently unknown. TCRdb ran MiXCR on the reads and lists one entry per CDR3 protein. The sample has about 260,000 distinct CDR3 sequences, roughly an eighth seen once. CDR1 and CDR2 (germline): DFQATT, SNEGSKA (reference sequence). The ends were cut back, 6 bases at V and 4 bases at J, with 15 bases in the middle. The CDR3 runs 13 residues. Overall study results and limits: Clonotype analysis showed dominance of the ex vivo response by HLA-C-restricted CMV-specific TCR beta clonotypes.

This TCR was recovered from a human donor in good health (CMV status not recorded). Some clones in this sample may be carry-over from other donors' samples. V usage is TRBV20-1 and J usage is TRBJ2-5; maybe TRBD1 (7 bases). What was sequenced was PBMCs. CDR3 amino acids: CSADGGGRETQYF. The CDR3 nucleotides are TGCAGTGCCGACGGAGGGGGCCGAGAGACCCAGTACTTC.